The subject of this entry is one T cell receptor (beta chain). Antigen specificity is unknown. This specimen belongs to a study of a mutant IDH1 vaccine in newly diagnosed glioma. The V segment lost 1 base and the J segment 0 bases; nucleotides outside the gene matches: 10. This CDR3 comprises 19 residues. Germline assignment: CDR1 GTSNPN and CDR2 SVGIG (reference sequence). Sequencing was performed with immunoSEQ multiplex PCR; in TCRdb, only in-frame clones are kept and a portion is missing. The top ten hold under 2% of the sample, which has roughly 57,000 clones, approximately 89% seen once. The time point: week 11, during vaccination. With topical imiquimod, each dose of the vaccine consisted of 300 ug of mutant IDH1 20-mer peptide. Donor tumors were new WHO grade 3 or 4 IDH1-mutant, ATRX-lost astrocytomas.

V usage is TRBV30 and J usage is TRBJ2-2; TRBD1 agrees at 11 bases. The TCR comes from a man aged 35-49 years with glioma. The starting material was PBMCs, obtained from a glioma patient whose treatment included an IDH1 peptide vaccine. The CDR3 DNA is TGTGCCTGGAGTGGCCCACGGGACAGGGGGAGGTCGAACACCGGGGAGCTGTTTTTT. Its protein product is CAWSGPRDRGRSNTGELFF.